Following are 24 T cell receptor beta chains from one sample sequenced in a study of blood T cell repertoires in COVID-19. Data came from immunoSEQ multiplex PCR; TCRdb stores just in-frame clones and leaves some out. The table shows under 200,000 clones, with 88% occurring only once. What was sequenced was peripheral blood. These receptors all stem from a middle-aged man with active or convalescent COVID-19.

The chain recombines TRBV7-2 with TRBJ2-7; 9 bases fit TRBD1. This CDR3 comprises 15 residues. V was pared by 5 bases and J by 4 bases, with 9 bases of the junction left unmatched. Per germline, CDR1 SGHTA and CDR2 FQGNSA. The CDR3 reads CASSEDGTGTYEQYF. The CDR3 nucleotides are TGTGCCAGCAGCGAAGATGGGACAGGGACTTACGAGCAGTACTTC.

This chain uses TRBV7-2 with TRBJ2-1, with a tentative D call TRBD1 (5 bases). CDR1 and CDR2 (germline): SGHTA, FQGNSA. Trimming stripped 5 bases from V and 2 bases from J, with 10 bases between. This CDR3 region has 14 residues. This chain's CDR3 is CASSRPQAYNEQFF. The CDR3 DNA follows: TGTGCCAGCAGCAGACCACAGGCCTACAATGAGCAGTTCTTC. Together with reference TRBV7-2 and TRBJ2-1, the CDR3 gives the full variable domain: GAGVSQSPSNKVTEKGKDVELRCDPISGHTALYWYRQSLGQGLEFLIYFQGNSAPDKSGLPSDRFSAERTGGSVSTLTIQRTQQEDSAVYLCASSRPQAYNEQFFGPGTRLTVL.

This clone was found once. CDR3 nucleotide sequence: TGTGCCAGCAGTGTTTTCAGGGACAATCAGCCCCAGCATTTT. Translating gives CASSVFRDNQPQHF. The V and J genes are TRBV28 and TRBJ1-5; possible D gene TRBD1, 5 bases. V lost 5 bases, J lost 3 bases, and 11 bases lay in between. Germline CDR1 and CDR2: MDHEN and SYDVKM. The CDR3 spans 14 residues.

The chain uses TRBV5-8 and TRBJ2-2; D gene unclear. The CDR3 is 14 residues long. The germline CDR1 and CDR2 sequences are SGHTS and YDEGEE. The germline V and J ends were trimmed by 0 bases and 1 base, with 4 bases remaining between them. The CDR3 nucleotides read TGTGCCAGCAGCTTGGTTCAGAACACCGGGGAGCTGTTTTTT. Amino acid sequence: CASSLVQNTGELFF.

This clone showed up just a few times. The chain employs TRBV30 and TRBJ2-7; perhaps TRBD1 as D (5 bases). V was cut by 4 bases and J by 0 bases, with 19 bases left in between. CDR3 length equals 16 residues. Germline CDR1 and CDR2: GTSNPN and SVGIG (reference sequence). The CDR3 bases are TGTGCCTGGAAACCGATTGGGGCGCACAGCTCCTACGAGCAGTACTTC. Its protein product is CAWKPIGAHSSYEQYF.

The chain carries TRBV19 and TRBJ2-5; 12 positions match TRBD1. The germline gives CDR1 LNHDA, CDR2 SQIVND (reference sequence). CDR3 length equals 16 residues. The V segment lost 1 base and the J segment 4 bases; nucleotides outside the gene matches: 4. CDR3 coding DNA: TGTGCCAGTAGTATAGTAGGGACAGGGGGCGGAGAGACCCAGTACTTC. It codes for CASSIVGTGGGETQYF.

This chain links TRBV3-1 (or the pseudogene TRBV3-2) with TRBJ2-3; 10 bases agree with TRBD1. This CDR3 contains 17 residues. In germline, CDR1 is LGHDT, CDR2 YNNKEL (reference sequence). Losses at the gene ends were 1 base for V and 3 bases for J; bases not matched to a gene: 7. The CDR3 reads CASSQGGQGLGTDTQYF. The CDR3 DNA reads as TGTGCCAGCAGCCAAGGGGGACAGGGGCTTGGGACAGATACGCAGTATTTT.

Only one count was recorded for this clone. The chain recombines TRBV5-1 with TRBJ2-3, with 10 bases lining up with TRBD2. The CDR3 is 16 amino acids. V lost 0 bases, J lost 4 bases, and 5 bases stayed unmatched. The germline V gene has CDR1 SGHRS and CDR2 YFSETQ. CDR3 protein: CASSLVSLAGADTQYF. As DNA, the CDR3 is TGCGCCAGCAGCTTGGTCTCGCTAGCGGGGGCAGATACGCAGTATTTT.

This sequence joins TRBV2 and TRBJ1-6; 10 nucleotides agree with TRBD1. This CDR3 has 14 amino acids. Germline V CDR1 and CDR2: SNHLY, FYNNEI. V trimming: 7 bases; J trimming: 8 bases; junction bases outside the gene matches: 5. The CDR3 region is CASNAGTGDSPLHF. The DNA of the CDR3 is TGTGCCAGCAATGCCGGGACAGGGGATTCACCCCTCCACTTT.

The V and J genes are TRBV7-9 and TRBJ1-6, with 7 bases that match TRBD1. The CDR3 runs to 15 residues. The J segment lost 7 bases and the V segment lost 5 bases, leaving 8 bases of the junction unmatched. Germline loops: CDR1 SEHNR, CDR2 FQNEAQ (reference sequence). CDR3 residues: CASSVDGTANSPLHF. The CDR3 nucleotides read TGTGCCAGCAGCGTCGACGGGACAGCGAATTCACCCCTCCACTTT.

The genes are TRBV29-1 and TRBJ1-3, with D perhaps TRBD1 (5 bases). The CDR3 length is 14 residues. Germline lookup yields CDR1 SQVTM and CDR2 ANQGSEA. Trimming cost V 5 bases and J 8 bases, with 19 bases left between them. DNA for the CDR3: TGCAGCGTTACCAGGGATCCTAACGAGGACACCATATATTTT. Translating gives CSVTRDPNEDTIYF.

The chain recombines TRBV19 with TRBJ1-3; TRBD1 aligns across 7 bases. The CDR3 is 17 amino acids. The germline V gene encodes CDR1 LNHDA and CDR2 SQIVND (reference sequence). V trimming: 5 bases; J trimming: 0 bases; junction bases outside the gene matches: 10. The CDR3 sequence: CASSDPGTADSGNTIYF. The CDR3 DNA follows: TGTGCCAGTAGTGATCCCGGGACAGCGGACTCTGGAAACACCATATATTTT. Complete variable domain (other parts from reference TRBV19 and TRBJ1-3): DGGITQSPKYLFRKEGQNVTLSCEQNLNHDAMYWYRQDPGQGLRLIYYSQIVNDFQKGDIAEGYSVSREKKESFPLTVTSAQKNPTAFYLCASSDPGTADSGNTIYFGEGSWLTVV.

CDR3 in DNA: TGCGCCAGCAGCTTGTCATCCGGGCAGGGCGGCTGGGGCCAGTACTTC. This sequence encodes CASSLSSGQGGWGQYF. This chain uses TRBV5-1 with TRBJ2-5, with D maybe TRBD1 (5 bases). CDR3 length equals 16 residues. Deletions cut 1 base from V and 10 bases from J, with 23 bases between. The V gene's germline CDR1 is SGHRS and CDR2 YFSETQ.

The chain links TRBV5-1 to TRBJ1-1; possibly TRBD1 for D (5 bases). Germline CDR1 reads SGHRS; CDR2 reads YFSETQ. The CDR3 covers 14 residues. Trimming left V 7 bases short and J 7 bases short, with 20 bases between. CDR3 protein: CASRIAGGVGEAFF. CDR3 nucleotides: TGCGCCAGCCGAATTGCCGGGGGGGTTGGTGAAGCTTTCTTT.

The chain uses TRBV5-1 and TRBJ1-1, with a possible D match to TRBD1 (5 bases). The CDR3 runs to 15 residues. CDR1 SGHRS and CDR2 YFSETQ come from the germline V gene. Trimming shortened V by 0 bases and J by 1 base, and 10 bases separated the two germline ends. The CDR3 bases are TGCGCCAGCAGCTTGGCCGGGGGGACGAACACTGAAGCTTTCTTT. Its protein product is CASSLAGGTNTEAFF.

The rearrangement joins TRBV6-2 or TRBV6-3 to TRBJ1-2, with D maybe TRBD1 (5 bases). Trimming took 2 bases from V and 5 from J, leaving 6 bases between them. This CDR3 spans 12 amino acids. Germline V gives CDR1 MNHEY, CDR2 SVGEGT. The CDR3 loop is CASSYGGYGYTF. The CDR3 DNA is TGTGCCAGCAGTTACGGGGGGTATGGCTACACCTTC.

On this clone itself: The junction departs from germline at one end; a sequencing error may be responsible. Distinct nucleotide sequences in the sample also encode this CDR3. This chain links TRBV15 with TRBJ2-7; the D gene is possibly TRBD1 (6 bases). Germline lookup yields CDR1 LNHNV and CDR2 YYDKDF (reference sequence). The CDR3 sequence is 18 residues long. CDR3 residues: CATSGGGEAGDSSYEQYF. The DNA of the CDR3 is TGTGCCACCAGCGGAGGCGGCGAAGCAGGGGATAGCTCCTACGAACAGTACTTC. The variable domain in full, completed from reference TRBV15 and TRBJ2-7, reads DAMVIQNPRYQVTQFGKPVTLSCSQTLNHNVMYWYQQKSSQAPKLLFHYYDKDFNNEADTPDNFQSRRPNTSFCFLDIRSPGLGDTAMYLCATSGGGEAGDSSYEQYFGPGTRLTVT.

The CDR3 bases are TGCAGCGTTCTCAGGGAATGGGGAGAGACCCAGTACTTC. Translated: CSVLREWGETQYF. The V and J genes are TRBV29-1 and TRBJ2-5, with a tentative D call TRBD1 (5 bases). V was shortened by 5 bases and J by 4 bases, with 14 bases between the two germline ends. The CDR3 has 13 residues. In germline, CDR1 is SQVTM, CDR2 ANQGSEA. The whole variable domain, remainder taken from reference TRBV29-1 and TRBJ2-5, is SAVISQKPSRDICQRGTSLTIQCQVDSQVTMMFWYRQQPGQSLTLIATANQGSEATYESGFVIDKFPISRPNLTFSTLTVSNMSPEDSSIYLCSVLREWGETQYFGPGTRLLVL.

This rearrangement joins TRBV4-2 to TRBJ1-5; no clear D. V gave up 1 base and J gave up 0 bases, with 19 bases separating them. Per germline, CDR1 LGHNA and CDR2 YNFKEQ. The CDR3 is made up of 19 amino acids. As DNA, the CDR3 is TGTGCCAGCAGCCAAGTTTTTTCTGATCAAATCGGTAGCAATCAGCCCCAGCATTTT. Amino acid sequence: CASSQVFSDQIGSNQPQHF.

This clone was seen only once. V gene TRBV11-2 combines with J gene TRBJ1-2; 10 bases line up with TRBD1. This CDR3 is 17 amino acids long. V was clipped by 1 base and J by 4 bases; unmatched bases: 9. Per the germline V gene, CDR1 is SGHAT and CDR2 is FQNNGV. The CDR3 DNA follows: TGTGCCAGCAGCTTAGCCCAACCCGGGACAGGGGCCTATGGCTACACCTTC. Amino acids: CASSLAQPGTGAYGYTF.

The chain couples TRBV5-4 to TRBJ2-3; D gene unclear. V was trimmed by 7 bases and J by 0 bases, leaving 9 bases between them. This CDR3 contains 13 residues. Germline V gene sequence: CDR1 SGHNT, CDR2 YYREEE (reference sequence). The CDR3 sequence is CASLVASTDTQYF. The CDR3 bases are TGTGCCAGCCTAGTAGCTAGCACAGATACGCAGTATTTT.

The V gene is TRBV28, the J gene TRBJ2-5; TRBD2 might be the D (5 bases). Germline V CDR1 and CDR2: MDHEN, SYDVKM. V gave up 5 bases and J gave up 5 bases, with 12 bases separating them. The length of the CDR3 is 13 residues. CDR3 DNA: TGTGCCAGCAGTCTGGGGAGTTCGGAGACCCAGTACTTC. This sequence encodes CASSLGSSETQYF.

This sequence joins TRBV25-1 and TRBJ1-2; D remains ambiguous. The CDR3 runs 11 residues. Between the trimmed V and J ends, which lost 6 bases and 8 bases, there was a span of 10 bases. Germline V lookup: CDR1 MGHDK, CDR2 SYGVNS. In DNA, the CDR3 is TGTGCCAGCAGGGAGAGTGACGGCTACACCTTC. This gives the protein CASRESDGYTF.

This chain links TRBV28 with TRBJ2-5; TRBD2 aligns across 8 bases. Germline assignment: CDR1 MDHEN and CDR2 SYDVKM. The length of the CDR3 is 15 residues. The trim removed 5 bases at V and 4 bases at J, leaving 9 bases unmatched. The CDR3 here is CASSIQTGGGETQYF. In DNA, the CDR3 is TGTGCCAGCAGTATCCAAACGGGAGGGGGAGAGACCCAGTACTTC.